The entry that follows covers one T cell receptor beta chain sequence. With V trimmed by 6 bases and J by 3 bases, 6 bases remained unmatched. The CDR3 consists of 14 residues. Germline CDR1 is MNHNS and CDR2 is SASEGT. This table comes from immunoSEQ multiplex PCR, and its TCRdb copy is limited to in-frame clones, with some not included. The sample carries 22,000 or so clones, over 80% recorded once. This record belongs to a study of STAT5B mutations in CD4+ large granular lymphocyte leukemia. The V gene is TRBV6-1, the J gene TRBJ2-7; 9 bases fit TRBD1. The TCR comes from a human donor in good health. Sequencing was carried out using CD4+ T cells from blood buffy coats. In nucleotides, the CDR3 is TGTGCCAGCAGCCGTAGGACAGGGGACTACGAGCAGTACTTC. Its translation is CASSRRTGDYEQYF.